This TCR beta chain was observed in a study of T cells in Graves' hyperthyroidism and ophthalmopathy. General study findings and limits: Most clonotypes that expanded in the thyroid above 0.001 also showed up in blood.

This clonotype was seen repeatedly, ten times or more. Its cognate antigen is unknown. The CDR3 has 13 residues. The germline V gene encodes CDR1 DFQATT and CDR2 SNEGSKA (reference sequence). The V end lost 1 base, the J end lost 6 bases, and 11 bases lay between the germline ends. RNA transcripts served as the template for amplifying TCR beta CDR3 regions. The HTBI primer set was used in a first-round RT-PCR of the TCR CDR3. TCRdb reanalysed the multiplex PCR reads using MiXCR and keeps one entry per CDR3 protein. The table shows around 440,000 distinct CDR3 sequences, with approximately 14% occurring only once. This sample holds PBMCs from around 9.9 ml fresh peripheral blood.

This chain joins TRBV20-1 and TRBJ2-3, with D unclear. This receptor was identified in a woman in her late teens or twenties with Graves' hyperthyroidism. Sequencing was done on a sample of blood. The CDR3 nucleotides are TGCAGTGCTAGAGGGCCCTATTGGGATACGCAGTATTTT. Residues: CSARGPYWDTQYF.